Shown below are 19 T cell receptor beta chains from a single sample sequenced in a study of blood T cell repertoires in COVID-19. Data came from immunoSEQ multiplex PCR; TCRdb stores just in-frame clones and leaves some out. The repertoire has 310,000 or so clones, roughly nine tenths of them found once; the top ten carry around 2%. Sequenced sample: peripheral blood. The origin of the receptors is a woman under 40 with COVID-19, enrolled during active disease.

This chain connects TRBV28 to TRBJ1-1; 7 nucleotides agree with TRBD1. The CDR3 spans 14 residues. Germline V gene data show CDR1 as MDHEN and CDR2 as SYDVKM. With 3 bases clipped from V and 7 bases from J, the junction kept 8 bases outside the gene matches. DNA for the CDR3: TGTGCCAGCAGTTTTAGACAGGGAGTCGGTGAAGCTTTCTTT. This gives the protein CASSFRQGVGEAFF.

V and J are TRBV6-5 and TRBJ1-4; 7 bases match TRBD1. CDR3 length: 15 residues. J lost 0 bases, V lost 5 bases, and 3 bases had no gene match. Germline V gene lookup returns CDR1 MNHEY and CDR2 SVGAGI. CDR3 DNA: TGTGCCAGCAGTAGGGACAGAGCAACTAATGAAAAACTGTTTTTT. Translating it yields CASSRDRATNEKLFF.

The chain carries TRBV28 and TRBJ1-2; D perhaps matches TRBD1 (5 bases). V was pared by 2 bases and J by 6 bases, with 10 bases between. The germline gives CDR1 MDHEN, CDR2 SYDVKM. This CDR3 spans 13 amino acids. The CDR3, as DNA: TGTGCCAGCAGTTTAGAAGGAGGGGATGGCTACACCTTC. It is translated as CASSLEGGDGYTF.

This clone was found once. The chain uses TRBV19 and TRBJ2-6, with D maybe TRBD2 (6 bases). The CDR3 extends over 16 amino acids. Germline V gene sequence: CDR1 LNHDA, CDR2 SQIVND (reference sequence). The germline V and J ends were trimmed by 1 base and 2 bases, with 9 bases remaining between them. The CDR3 here is CASSIARGTGANVLTF. The CDR3, as DNA: TGTGCCAGTAGTATAGCGCGGGGTACTGGGGCCAACGTCCTGACTTTC.

The chain joins TRBV29-1 to TRBJ1-1; 7 bases match TRBD1. This CDR3 spans 12 amino acids. V was clipped by 7 bases and J by 3 bases; unmatched bases: 5. In germline, CDR1 is SQVTM, CDR2 ANQGSEA. The CDR3 nucleotides are TGCAGCGAGTCAGGGGGTGACACTGAAGCTTTCTTT. Translation: CSESGGDTEAFF.

There are a few counts of this clone. The CDR3 nucleotides read TGTGCCAGCAGTCTGACAGGGGAGAGCTCCTACAATGAGCAGTTCTTC. It yields the protein CASSLTGESSYNEQFF. The gene calls are TRBV2 and TRBJ2-1, with 8 bases identical to TRBD1. Germline lookup yields CDR1 SNHLY and CDR2 FYNNEI. V gave up 5 bases and J gave up 0 bases; unmatched junction bases: 6. The length of the CDR3 is 16 residues.

The J gene is TRBJ1-1, the V gene TRBV5-6; 10 bases fit TRBD1. Germline CDR1 is SGHDT and CDR2 is YYEEEE. This CDR3 spans 16 amino acids. Unmatched junction bases numbered 11, after V lost 4 bases and J lost 5 bases. CDR3 region: CASSRIGTGVFTEAFF. As DNA, the CDR3 is TGTGCCAGCAGCCGAATAGGGACAGGGGTCTTTACTGAAGCTTTCTTT.

This chain links TRBV30 with TRBJ1-2, with TRBD1 identical over 7 bases. The junction had 5 bases not matched to a gene; V was cut back by 2 bases and J by 2 bases. Germline V CDR1 and CDR2: GTSNPN, SVGIG (reference sequence). This CDR3 spans 14 amino acids. CDR3 nucleotide sequence: TGTGCCTGGAGTTCGGCAGGGGGGAACTATGGCTACACCTTC. It codes for CAWSSAGGNYGYTF. Full variable domain (outside the CDR3, taken from reference TRBV30 and TRBJ1-2): SQTIHQWPATLVQPVGSPLSLECTVEGTSNPNLYWYRQAAGRGLQLLFYSVGIGQISSEVPQNLSASRPQDRQFILSSKKLLLSDSGFYLCAWSSAGGNYGYTFGSGTRLTVV.

V and J are TRBV5-4 and TRBJ2-7; 11 bases line up with TRBD2. Germline V gene sequence: CDR1 SGHNT, CDR2 YYREEE (reference sequence). CDR3 length equals 15 residues. Trimming cost V 3 bases and J 3 bases; bases outside gene matches: 5. The CDR3 sequence: CASSSLAGGSYEQYF. The CDR3 DNA reads as TGTGCCAGCAGCTCCCTAGCGGGAGGAAGCTACGAGCAGTACTTC.

The chain combines TRBV7-2 with TRBJ2-7; 11 nucleotides match TRBD2. The length of the CDR3 is 15 residues. Trimming took 5 bases from V and 5 from J; bases not matched to a gene: 8. Per germline, CDR1 SGHTA and CDR2 FQGNSA. CDR3 amino acids: CASSQLAGVAHEQYF. CDR3 nucleotides: TGTGCCAGCAGCCAACTAGCGGGAGTCGCCCACGAGCAGTACTTC.

The chain is built from TRBV18 and TRBJ1-1, with D maybe TRBD1 (6 bases). Germline values: CDR1 KGHSH, CDR2 LQKENI. Trimming removed 2 bases from V and 7 bases from J, with 14 bases in between. The CDR3 totals 14 residues. The CDR3 is CASSPGAGVGEAFF. CDR3 in DNA: TGTGCCAGCTCACCAGGAGCAGGGGTCGGTGAAGCTTTCTTT.

The J gene is TRBJ2-5, the V gene TRBV6-5, with D possibly TRBD1 on 5 matching bases. V lost 5 bases to trimming and J lost 0 bases, with 10 bases between them. The CDR3 totals 14 residues. The germline CDR1 and CDR2 sequences are MNHEY and SVGAGI. The CDR3 sequence is CASSMDTNQETQYF. CDR3 in DNA: TGTGCCAGCAGTATGGACACGAACCAAGAGACCCAGTACTTC.

The rearrangement joins TRBV7-7 to TRBJ2-5; 10 bases are a match to TRBD2. The germline V gene encodes CDR1 SSHAT and CDR2 FNYEAQ (reference sequence). With 5 bases clipped from V and 7 bases from J, the junction kept 13 bases outside the gene matches. There are 16 residues in the CDR3. The CDR3 DNA reads TGTGCCAGCAGCAAGGGAGCGGGAGGGCCGTTAGGGACCCAGTACTTC. Its translation: CASSKGAGGPLGTQYF.

This sequence joins TRBV19 and TRBJ2-1; D possibly corresponds to TRBD2 (6 bases). Trimming removed 0 bases at V and 5 bases at J, with 14 bases between. Germline CDR1 is LNHDA and CDR2 is SQIVND (reference sequence). The CDR3 runs to 16 residues. The CDR3 protein is CASSIDSGELNNEQFF. The CDR3 DNA follows: TGTGCCAGTAGTATAGATTCGGGAGAGCTTAACAATGAGCAGTTCTTC.

The chain carries TRBV28 and TRBJ1-5, with 9 nucleotides matching TRBD1. This CDR3 has 18 residues. Germline loops: CDR1 MDHEN, CDR2 SYDVKM. J was trimmed by 6 bases and V by 1 base; bases with no gene match: 13. In DNA, the CDR3 is TGTGCCAGCAGTTTATTGCGGGGACAGGGTCTGTATTCTCAGCCCCAGCATTTT. Protein sequence: CASSLLRGQGLYSQPQHF.

The CDR3, as DNA: TGTGCCAGCAGTAAACAGCTTAACTATGGCTACACCTTC. Translated, it gives CASSKQLNYGYTF. The gene calls are TRBV12-3 or TRBV12-4 and TRBJ1-2; D is ambiguous. The CDR3 consists of 13 residues. The V gene lost 5 bases and the J gene lost 1 base, with 8 bases spanning the gap.

This chain links TRBV6-4 with TRBJ1-2; D is perhaps TRBD1 (6 bases). The V end was cut by 4 bases, the J end by 2 bases, with 11 bases between. This CDR3 is built from 14 residues. Germline assignment: CDR1 MRHNA and CDR2 SNTAGT. For the CDR3, the DNA is TGTGCCAGCAGTGCTGACAGGACAAACTATGGCTACACCTTC. The encoded protein is CASSADRTNYGYTF.

This chain joins TRBV19 and TRBJ2-1, with D uncertain. The CDR3 spans 17 residues. Germline V gene lookup returns CDR1 LNHDA and CDR2 SQIVND (reference sequence). V shed 3 bases and J shed 4 bases, with 19 bases lying between them. The CDR3 DNA reads as TGTGCCAGTAGTATTTACGCTTCGGCTAGGATTTACAATGAGCAGTTCTTC. As protein: CASSIYASARIYNEQFF.

The CDR3 sequence: CASSSIDRGRGTNEKLFF. The DNA of the CDR3 is TGTGCCAGCAGCTCCATAGACAGGGGGAGGGGAACTAATGAAAAACTGTTTTTT. This rearrangement joins TRBV11-2 to TRBJ1-4; TRBD1 aligns across 9 bases. Germline CDR1 reads SGHAT; CDR2 reads FQNNGV. Losses at the gene ends were 4 bases for V and 1 base for J; bases not matched to a gene: 10. CDR3 length equals 18 residues. The entire variable domain, with the rest obtained from reference TRBV11-2 and TRBJ1-4, is as follows: EAGVAQSPRYKIIEKRQSVAFWCNPISGHATLYWYQQILGQGPKLLIQFQNNGVVDDSQLPKDRFSAERLKGVDSTLKIQPAKLEDSAVYLCASSSIDRGRGTNEKLFFGSGTQLSVL.